A single sample gave rise to the 23 T cell receptor beta chains below, sequenced in a study of molecular identifiers for immune sequencing clone quantification. Via MiXCR, TCRdb re-called the PCR reads, giving one row per CDR3 protein. The sample holds 490,000 or so distinct CDR3 sequences, about a quarter seen once. The material sequenced was naive CD8+ T cells from blood, with Jurkat cell RNA spiked in. This sample's subset: FACS-sorted CD8+CD4-CCR7+CD45RA+ naive T cells. The receptors were sampled from a human donor in good health. Some libraries in this study had Jurkat cell RNA spiked in.

This clonotype appeared a few times. The rearrangement uses TRBV4-1 and TRBJ2-5; the D is unclear. V dropped 0 bases and J dropped 5 bases, with 10 bases sitting between them. The germline V gene has CDR1 MGHRA and CDR2 YSYEKL. CDR3 length: 14 residues. The CDR3, as DNA: TGCGCCAGCAGCCAAGATGGCGGAGCGGAGACCCAGTACTTC. This gives the protein CASSQDGGAETQYF.

As to this clonotype: This may be a read error, as it is one base from a much larger clone. The chain recombines TRBV5-1 with TRBJ2-7; a possible D gene is TRBD2 (6 bases). There are 15 residues in the CDR3. The V gene's germline CDR1 is SGHRS and CDR2 YFSETQ. V was cut by 6 bases and J by 3 bases, with 19 bases left in between. Here the CDR3 reads CASMGGETFFYEQYF. CDR3 sequence (DNA): TGCGCCAGCATGGGGGGAGAAACTTTCTTCTACGAGCAGTACTTC.

Ten or more counts support this clonotype. The V gene is TRBV28, the J gene TRBJ1-5, with D unresolved. Trimming took 4 bases from V and 6 from J, leaving 10 bases between them. CDR1 and CDR2 (germline): MDHEN, SYDVKM. The CDR3 extends over 13 amino acids. The DNA for the CDR3 is TGTGCCAGCAGTTACACTCTCAGTCAGCCCCAGCATTTT. This translates into CASSYTLSQPQHF.

This clonotype was detected a few times. The gene calls are TRBV12-3 or TRBV12-4 and TRBJ2-4, with 13 bases lining up with TRBD2. J gave up 3 bases and V 6 bases, and 5 bases lay outside the gene matches. The CDR3 extends over 16 amino acids. The CDR3 DNA sequence: TGTGCCAGCAGCCAGACTAGCGGGGGGAACAAAAACATTCAGTACTTC. Translated, it gives CASSQTSGGNKNIQYF.

The chain uses TRBV11-2 and TRBJ1-1, with 7 bases matching TRBD1. CDR1 and CDR2 from the germline V gene are SGHAT and FQNNGV. The J segment lost 2 bases and the V segment lost 2 bases, leaving 11 bases of the junction unmatched. The CDR3 has 17 residues. The CDR3 bases are TGTGCCAGCAGCTTAAGGGGGCTTGGGACGGCTAACACTGAAGCTTTCTTT. This gives the protein CASSLRGLGTANTEAFF.

In its sample, this clonotype was seen a few times. The gene calls are TRBV28 and TRBJ2-1, with D perhaps matching TRBD2 (6 bases). Germline CDR1 and CDR2: MDHEN and SYDVKM. The CDR3 has 16 residues. V was pared by 5 bases and J by 0 bases, with 14 bases between. The CDR3 spells CASSTRGVSSYNEQFF. CDR3 DNA: TGTGCCAGCAGTACCCGCGGGGTGAGCTCCTACAATGAGCAGTTCTTC.

This chain links TRBV19 with TRBJ1-5; TRBD1 matches at 9 bases. The CDR3 loop spans 15 amino acids. The germline CDR1 and CDR2 sequences are LNHDA and SQIVND (reference sequence). Trimming cost V 7 bases and J 7 bases; bases outside gene matches: 11. CDR3 nucleotides: TGTGCCAGTACTTCCGAGGACAGGGGAGGACAGCCCCAGCATTTT. As protein: CASTSEDRGGQPQHF.

This clonotype was observed at least ten times. V usage is TRBV4-1 and J usage is TRBJ2-7; 9 nucleotides line up with TRBD1. This CDR3 region has 15 residues. Germline V gene data show CDR1 as MGHRA and CDR2 as YSYEKL. V gave up 1 base and J gave up 3 bases; unmatched junction bases: 4. In DNA, the CDR3 is TGCGCCAGCAGCCAAGTAGCGACAGGGGGCTACGAGCAGTACTTC. This sequence encodes CASSQVATGGYEQYF.

This clonotype has a single count. With a much larger clone just one base away, this may be a read error. The chain recombines TRBV29-1 with TRBJ2-3, with 15 nucleotides matching TRBD2. V trimming: 3 bases; J trimming: 2 bases; junction bases outside the gene matches: 9. Germline-derived CDR1 and CDR2 are SQVTM and ANQGSEA. The CDR3 covers 18 residues. The CDR3 protein is CSVDGLAGGLTYTDTQYF. CDR3 bases: TGCAGCGTTGATGGACTAGCGGGGGGGCTAACCTACACAGATACGCAGTATTTT.

This clonotype came up many times. The chain employs TRBV29-1 and TRBJ1-4; D is unclear. The CDR3 is 14 residues long. Germline CDR1 is SQVTM and CDR2 is ANQGSEA. Trimming took off 6 bases at V and 8 bases at J, with 19 bases between the two ends. CDR3 nucleotide sequence: TGCAGCGTCGCCGGCGGGCAGCTGGGGGAAAAACTGTTTTTT. Translated, it gives CSVAGGQLGEKLFF. The entire variable domain, with the rest obtained from reference TRBV29-1 and TRBJ1-4, is as follows: SAVISQKPSRDICQRGTSLTIQCQVDSQVTMMFWYRQQPGQSLTLIATANQGSEATYESGFVIDKFPISRPNLTFSTLTVSNMSPEDSSIYLCSVAGGQLGEKLFFGSGTQLSVL.

A note on this clonotype: A read error may explain this, as a much larger clone is one base away. The missing conserved phenylalanine or tryptophan at the end of this CDR3 makes a read error likely. The chain employs TRBV28 and TRBJ1-1, with D unclear. The CDR3 covers 13 residues. Trimming took 6 bases from V and 4 from J, leaving 12 bases between them. Germline CDR1 and CDR2: MDHEN and SYDVKM. Here the CDR3 reads CASRFRELTEAFL. CDR3 DNA sequence: TGTGCCAGCAGATTTAGGGAGCTCACTGAAGCTTTCCTT.

This clonotype occurred many times. The chain links TRBV20-1 to TRBJ2-7; D remains ambiguous. The CDR3 covers 13 residues. Trimming cost V 3 bases and J 7 bases, with 16 bases left between them. Germline V gives CDR1 DFQATT, CDR2 SNEGSKA (reference sequence). The CDR3 sequence is CSASSWGLREQYF. CDR3 coding DNA: TGCAGTGCTAGTTCTTGGGGTCTGAGGGAGCAGTACTTC.

J is TRBJ1-2 and V is TRBV27; 7 bases are a match to TRBD1. CDR1 is MNHEY and CDR2 is SMNVEV in the germline V gene (reference sequence). J lost 1 base, V lost 3 bases, and 11 bases had no gene match. CDR3 length: 17 amino acids. The CDR3 region is CASSFIWGQSHNYGYTF. The CDR3 nucleotides are TGTGCCAGCAGTTTTATTTGGGGACAGAGCCATAACTATGGCTACACCTTC.

Points on this clonotype: It may be a read error: a sequence one base away is much more abundant. This chain links TRBV12-3 or TRBV12-4 with TRBJ1-5; possible D gene TRBD1, 5 bases. The CDR3 has 15 amino acids. CDR3 protein: CASSHGPGVNRPQHF. The CDR3 nucleotides are TGTGCCAGCAGTCACGGGCCGGGGGTCAATCGGCCCCAGCATTTT.

This clonotype was seen many times. CDR3 coding DNA: TGTGCCAGCAGCCACAGGGAAGGAAAACTGTTTTTT. It encodes CASSHREGKLFF. The chain joins TRBV7-9 to TRBJ1-4, with D maybe TRBD1 (6 bases). The CDR3 totals 12 residues. V lost 5 bases and J lost 10, with 11 bases in between. In germline, CDR1 is SEHNR, CDR2 FQNEAQ (reference sequence). Using reference TRBV7-9 and TRBJ1-4 for the parts outside the CDR3, the full variable domain is DTGVSQNPRHKITKRGQNVTFRCDPISEHNRLYWYRQTLGQGPEFLTYFQNEAQLEKSRLLSDRFSAERPKGSFSTLEIQRTEQGDSAMYLCASSHREGKLFFGSGTQLSVL.

In its sample, this clonotype was seen many times. The V gene is TRBV29-1, the J gene TRBJ2-7; D is unresolved. Germline V lookup: CDR1 SQVTM, CDR2 ANQGSEA. The CDR3 length is 13 residues. Trimming removed 4 bases at V and 1 base at J, with 11 bases between. CDR3 nucleotide sequence: TGCAGCGTTGGGAGCCCGGTATCCTACGAGCAGTACTTC. Translating gives CSVGSPVSYEQYF.

This clonotype was detected many times. The CDR3 region is CASSYSTSGSSYEQYF. In DNA form, the CDR3 reads TGTGCCAGCAGTTACTCCACTAGCGGGAGCTCCTACGAGCAGTACTTC. The chain uses TRBV6-5 and TRBJ2-7, with TRBD2 identical over 11 bases. This CDR3 spans 16 amino acids. Germline values: CDR1 MNHEY, CDR2 SVGAGI. V lost 0 bases, J lost 0 bases, and 1 base stayed unmatched.

The chain recombines TRBV11-2 with TRBJ2-3; the match to TRBD2 covers 8 bases. Germline V CDR1 and CDR2: SGHAT, FQNNGV. This CDR3 has 15 residues. The V segment lost 5 bases and the J segment 4 bases; nucleotides outside the gene matches: 8. Here the CDR3 reads CASSTTGGRADTQYF. For the CDR3, the DNA is TGTGCCAGCAGCACGACGGGGGGGCGGGCAGATACGCAGTATTTT.

This clonotype was observed a handful of times. The rearrangement links TRBV5-5 to TRBJ1-4; D gene uncertain. CDR1 is SGHKS, CDR2 YYEKEE, per germline (reference sequence). The CDR3 spans 15 residues. Deletions cut 0 bases from V and 2 bases from J, with 8 bases between. The CDR3 region is CASSLESGTNEKLFF. CDR3 sequence (DNA): TGTGCCAGCAGCTTGGAGTCTGGGACTAATGAAAAACTGTTTTTT.

The chain links TRBV5-1 to TRBJ2-7; the match to TRBD2 covers 11 bases. V dropped 4 bases and J dropped 5; count of bases not matched to a gene: 8. This CDR3 contains 15 residues. The germline CDR1 and CDR2 sequences are SGHRS and YFSETQ. The CDR3 sequence: CASSGPTSGADEQYF. In DNA form, the CDR3 reads TGCGCCAGCAGCGGACCGACTAGCGGGGCAGACGAGCAGTACTTC.

The chain carries TRBV19 and TRBJ2-5; 11 bases line up with TRBD2. The germline V gene encodes CDR1 LNHDA and CDR2 SQIVND (reference sequence). This CDR3 has 16 amino acids. With V trimmed by 3 bases and J by 3 bases, 6 bases remained unmatched. The CDR3 DNA sequence: TGTGCCAGTAGTATCTTAGCGGGGGGGCAAGAAGAGACCCAGTACTTC. It encodes CASSILAGGQEETQYF.

In its sample, this clonotype was seen a few times. The CDR3 DNA reads TGTGCCAGCAGTCCGGACAGGCTGAACACCGGGGAGCTGTTTTTT. Translating gives CASSPDRLNTGELFF. The gene calls are TRBV12-3 or TRBV12-4 and TRBJ2-2, with TRBD1 matching 7 bases. The J segment lost 1 base and the V segment lost 5 bases, leaving 4 bases of the junction unmatched. The CDR3 totals 15 residues.

The chain carries TRBV30 and TRBJ1-1; 10 positions match TRBD1. Germline CDR1 and CDR2: GTSNPN and SVGIG (reference sequence). The V segment lost 1 base and the J segment 4 bases; nucleotides outside the gene matches: 6. This CDR3 comprises 15 residues. The CDR3 nucleotides read TGTGCCTGGAGTGGGGACAGGGGAGGTTTCACTGAAGCTTTCTTT. Translated: CAWSGDRGGFTEAFF.